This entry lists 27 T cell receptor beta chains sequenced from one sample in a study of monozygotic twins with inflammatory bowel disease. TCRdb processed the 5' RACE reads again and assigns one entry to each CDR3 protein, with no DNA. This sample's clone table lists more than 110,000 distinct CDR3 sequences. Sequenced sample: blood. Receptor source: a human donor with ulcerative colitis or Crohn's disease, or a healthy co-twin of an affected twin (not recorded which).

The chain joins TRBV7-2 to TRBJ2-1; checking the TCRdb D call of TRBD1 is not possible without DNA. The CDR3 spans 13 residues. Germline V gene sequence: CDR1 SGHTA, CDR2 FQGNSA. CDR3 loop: CASTSGAMNEQFF. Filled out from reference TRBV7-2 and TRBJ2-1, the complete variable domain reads GAGVSQSPSNKVTEKGKDVELRCDPISGHTALYWYRQSLGQGLEFLIYFQGNSAPDKSGLPSDRFSAERTGGSVSTLTIQRTQQEDSAVYLCASTSGAMNEQFFGPGTRLTVL.

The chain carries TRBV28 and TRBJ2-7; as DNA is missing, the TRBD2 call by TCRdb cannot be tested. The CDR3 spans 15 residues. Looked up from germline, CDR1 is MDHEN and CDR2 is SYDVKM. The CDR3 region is CASSFGSGSVYEQYF.

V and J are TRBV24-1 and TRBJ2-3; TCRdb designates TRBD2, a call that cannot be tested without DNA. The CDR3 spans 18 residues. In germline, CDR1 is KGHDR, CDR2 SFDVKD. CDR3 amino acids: CATSDLAGGGIHRDTQYF.

The CDR3 is CASSLTRGNEQFF. V and J are TRBV7-2 and TRBJ2-1; TCRdb names TRBD2, which stays unverified in the absence of DNA. The germline V gene encodes CDR1 SGHTA and CDR2 FQGNSA. The CDR3 sequence is 13 residues long.

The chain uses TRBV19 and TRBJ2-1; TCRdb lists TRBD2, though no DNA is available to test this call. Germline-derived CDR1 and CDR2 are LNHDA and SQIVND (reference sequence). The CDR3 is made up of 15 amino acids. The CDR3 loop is CASSIPAGGSREQFF. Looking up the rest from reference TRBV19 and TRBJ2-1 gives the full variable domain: DGGITQSPKYLFRKEGQNVTLSCEQNLNHDAMYWYRQDPGQGLRLIYYSQIVNDFQKGDIAEGYSVSREKKESFPLTVTSAQKNPTAFYLCASSIPAGGSREQFFGPGTRLTVL.

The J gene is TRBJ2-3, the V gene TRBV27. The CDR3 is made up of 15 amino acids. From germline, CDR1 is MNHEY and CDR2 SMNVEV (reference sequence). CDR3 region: CASSSFGPSTDTQYF.

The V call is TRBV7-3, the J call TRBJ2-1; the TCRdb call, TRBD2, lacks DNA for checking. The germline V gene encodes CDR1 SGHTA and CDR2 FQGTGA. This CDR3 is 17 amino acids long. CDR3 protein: CASSPSGGRVSYNEQFF.

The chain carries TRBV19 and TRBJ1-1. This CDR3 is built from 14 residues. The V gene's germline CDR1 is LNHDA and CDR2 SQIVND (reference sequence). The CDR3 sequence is CASSEDFGGTEAFF.

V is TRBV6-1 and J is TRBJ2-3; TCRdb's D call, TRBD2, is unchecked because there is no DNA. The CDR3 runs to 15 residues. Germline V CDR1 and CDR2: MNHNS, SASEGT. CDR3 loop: CASSEARGGGDTQYF.

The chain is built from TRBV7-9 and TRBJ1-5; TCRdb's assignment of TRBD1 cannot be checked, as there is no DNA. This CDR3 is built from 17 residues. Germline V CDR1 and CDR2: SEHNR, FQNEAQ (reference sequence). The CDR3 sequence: CASSLVLGQGGNQPQHF.

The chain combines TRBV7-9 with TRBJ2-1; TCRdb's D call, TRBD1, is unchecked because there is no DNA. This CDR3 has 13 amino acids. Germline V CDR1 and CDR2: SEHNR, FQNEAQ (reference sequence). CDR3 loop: CASNLNRDTEQFF.

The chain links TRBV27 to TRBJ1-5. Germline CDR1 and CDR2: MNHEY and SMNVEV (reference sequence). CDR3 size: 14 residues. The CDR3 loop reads CASSLTGLNQPQHF.

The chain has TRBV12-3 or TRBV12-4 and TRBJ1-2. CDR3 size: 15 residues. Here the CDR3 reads CASSLAGLAEYGYTF.

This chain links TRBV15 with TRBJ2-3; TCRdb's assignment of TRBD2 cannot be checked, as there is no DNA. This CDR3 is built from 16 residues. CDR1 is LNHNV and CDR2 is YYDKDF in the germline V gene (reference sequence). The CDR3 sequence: CATSRPGQAVTDTQYF.

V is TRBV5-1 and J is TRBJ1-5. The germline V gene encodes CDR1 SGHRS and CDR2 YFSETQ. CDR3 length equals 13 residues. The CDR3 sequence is CASSSTPNQPQHF.

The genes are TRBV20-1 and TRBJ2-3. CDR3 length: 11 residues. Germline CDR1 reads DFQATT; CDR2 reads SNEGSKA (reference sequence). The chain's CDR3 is CSASYGDTQYF.

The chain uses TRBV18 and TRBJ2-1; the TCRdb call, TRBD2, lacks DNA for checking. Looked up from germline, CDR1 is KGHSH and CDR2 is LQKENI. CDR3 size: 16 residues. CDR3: CASSPRVRAGSDEQFF.

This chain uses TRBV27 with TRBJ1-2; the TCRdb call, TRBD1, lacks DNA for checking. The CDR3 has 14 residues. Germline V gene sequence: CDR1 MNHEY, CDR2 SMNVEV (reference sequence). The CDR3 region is CASSRDRANYGYTF.

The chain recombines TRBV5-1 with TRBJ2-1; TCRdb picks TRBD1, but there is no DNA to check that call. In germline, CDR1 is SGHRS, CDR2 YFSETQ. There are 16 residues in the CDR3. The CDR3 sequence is CASSLGTASGGNEQFF.

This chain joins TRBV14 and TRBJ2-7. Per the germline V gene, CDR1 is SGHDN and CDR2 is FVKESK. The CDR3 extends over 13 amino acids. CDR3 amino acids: CASSPPGWYEQYF.

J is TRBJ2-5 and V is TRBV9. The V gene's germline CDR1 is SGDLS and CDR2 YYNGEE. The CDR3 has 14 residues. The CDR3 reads CASSVAGSQETQYF.

The CDR3 reads CASRTGARAGELFF. V and J are TRBV19 and TRBJ2-2; TCRdb reports TRBD1, a call that lacks DNA to check it against. The germline gives CDR1 LNHDA, CDR2 SQIVND (reference sequence). The CDR3 has 14 amino acids.

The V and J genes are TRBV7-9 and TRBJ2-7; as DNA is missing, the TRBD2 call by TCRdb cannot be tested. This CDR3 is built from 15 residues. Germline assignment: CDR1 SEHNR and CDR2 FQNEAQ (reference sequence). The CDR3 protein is CASSLDSSGIYEQYF. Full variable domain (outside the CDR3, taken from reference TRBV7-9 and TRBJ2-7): DTGVSQNPRHKITKRGQNVTFRCDPISEHNRLYWYRQTLGQGPEFLTYFQNEAQLEKSRLLSDRFSAERPKGSFSTLEIQRTEQGDSAMYLCASSLDSSGIYEQYFGPGTRLTVT.

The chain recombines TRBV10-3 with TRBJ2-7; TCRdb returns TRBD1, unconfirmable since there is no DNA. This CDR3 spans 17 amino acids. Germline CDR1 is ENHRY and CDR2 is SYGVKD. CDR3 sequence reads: CAISDPGAGQGDYEQYF.

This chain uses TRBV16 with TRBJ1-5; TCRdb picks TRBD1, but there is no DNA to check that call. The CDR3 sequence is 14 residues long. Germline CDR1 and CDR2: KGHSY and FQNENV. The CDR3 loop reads CANSYGAVHQPQHF.

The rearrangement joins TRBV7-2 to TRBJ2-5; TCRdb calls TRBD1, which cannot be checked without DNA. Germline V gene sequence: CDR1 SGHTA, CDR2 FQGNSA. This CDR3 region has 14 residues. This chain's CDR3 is CASSFFGRKETQYF.

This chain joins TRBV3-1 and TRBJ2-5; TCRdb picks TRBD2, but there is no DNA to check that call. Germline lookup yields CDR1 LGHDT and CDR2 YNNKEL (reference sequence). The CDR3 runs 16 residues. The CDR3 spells CASSQVKVGVVETQYF.